The TCR beta chain under discussion was sequenced for a study of Graves' ophthalmopathy and Graves' hyperthyroidism. Points from the study as a whole: In blood appeared most of the expanded thyroid clonotypes whose frequency exceeded 0.001.

This clonotype was recorded at least ten times. Its antigen is unidentified. J gave up 7 bases and V 5 bases, and 16 bases lay outside the gene matches. Germline CDR1 and CDR2: MDHEN and SYDVKM. This CDR3 is built from 16 residues. The study amplified TCR beta CDR3 regions using RNA transcripts. HTBI-primed first-round RT-PCR preceded second-round multiplex PCR. TCRdb re-called the multiplex PCR reads through MiXCR, storing one row per CDR3 protein. The sample contains some 390,000 distinct CDR3 sequences, about 17% of which appear only once. Diagnosis used clinical symptoms, serum thyroxine, TRAb, thyroid ultrasound and orbital computed tomography. The starting material, approximately 10 ml of fresh peripheral blood, provided the PBMCs.

The genes are TRBV28 and TRBJ2-7; TRBD2 aligns across 8 bases. Sequencing was performed on peripheral blood. The receptor's source is a woman aged 18-29 years with Graves' ophthalmopathy. DNA for the CDR3: TGTGCCAGCAGTCTGCCTCGGGGGGGATTTAGGGTTGAGCAGTACTTC. Amino acid sequence: CASSLPRGGFRVEQYF.